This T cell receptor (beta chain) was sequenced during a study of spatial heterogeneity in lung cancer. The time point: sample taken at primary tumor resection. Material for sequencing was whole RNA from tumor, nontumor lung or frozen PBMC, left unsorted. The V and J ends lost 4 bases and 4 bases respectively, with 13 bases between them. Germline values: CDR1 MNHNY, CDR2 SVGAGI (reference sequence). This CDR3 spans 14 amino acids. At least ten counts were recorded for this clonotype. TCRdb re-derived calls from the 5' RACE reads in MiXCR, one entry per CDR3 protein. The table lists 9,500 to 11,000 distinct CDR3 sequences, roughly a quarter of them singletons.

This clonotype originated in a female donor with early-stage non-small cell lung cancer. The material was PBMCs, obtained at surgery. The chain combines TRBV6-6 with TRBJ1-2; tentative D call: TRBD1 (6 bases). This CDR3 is CASSFRGAVYGYTF. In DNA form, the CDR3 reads TGTGCCAGCAGTTTTCGGGGGGCGGTCTATGGCTACACCTTC.